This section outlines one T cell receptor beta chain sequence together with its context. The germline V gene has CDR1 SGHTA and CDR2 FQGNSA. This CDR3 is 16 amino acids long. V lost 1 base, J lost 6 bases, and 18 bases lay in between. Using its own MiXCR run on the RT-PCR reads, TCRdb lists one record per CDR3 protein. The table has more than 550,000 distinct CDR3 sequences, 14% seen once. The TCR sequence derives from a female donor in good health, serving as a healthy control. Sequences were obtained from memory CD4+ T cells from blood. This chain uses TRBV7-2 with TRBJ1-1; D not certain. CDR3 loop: CASSLEVRKGPAEAFF. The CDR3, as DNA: TGTGCCAGCAGCTTAGAAGTCAGGAAAGGTCCCGCTGAAGCTTTCTTT. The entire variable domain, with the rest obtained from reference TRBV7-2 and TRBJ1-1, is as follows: GAGVSQSPSNKVTEKGKDVELRCDPISGHTALYWYRQSLGQGLEFLIYFQGNSAPDKSGLPSDRFSAERTGGSVSTLTIQRTQQEDSAVYLCASSLEVRKGPAEAFFGQGTRLTVV.